The clone carrying this T cell receptor beta chain was seen a handful of times. The entry originates in a study of blood T cell repertoires in COVID-19. Sequenced by immunoSEQ multiplex PCR; TCRdb stores in-frame clones only, minus some. The data contain 250,000 to 400,000 clones, under 95% of them singletons. Trimming took off 3 bases at V and 1 base at J, with 6 bases between the two ends. CDR1 and CDR2 (germline): SGHVS, FQNEAQ. The CDR3 length is 13 residues. The sequenced sample was PBMCs or T cells enriched from blood (not recorded which). The clonotype was recovered from a man aged 55 to 69 who had recovered from COVID-19. J is TRBJ1-1 and V is TRBV7-8; D not certain. Written as DNA, the CDR3 is TGTGCCAGCAGCTTGACAAAGAACACTGAAGCTTTCTTT. It is translated as CASSLTKNTEAFF.